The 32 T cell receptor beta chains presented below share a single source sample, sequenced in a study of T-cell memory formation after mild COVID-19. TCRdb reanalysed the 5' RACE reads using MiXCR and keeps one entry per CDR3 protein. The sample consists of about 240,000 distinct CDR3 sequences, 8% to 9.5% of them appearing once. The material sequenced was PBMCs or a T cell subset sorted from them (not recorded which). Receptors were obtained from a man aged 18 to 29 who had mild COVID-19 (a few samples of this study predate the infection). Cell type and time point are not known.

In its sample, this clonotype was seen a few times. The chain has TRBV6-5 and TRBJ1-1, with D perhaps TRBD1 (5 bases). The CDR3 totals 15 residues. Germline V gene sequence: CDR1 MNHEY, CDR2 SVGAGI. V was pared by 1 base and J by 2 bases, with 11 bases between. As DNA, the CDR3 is TGTGCCAGCAGTTACTGGGGACCGATAAACACTGAAGCTTTCTTT. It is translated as CASSYWGPINTEAFF.

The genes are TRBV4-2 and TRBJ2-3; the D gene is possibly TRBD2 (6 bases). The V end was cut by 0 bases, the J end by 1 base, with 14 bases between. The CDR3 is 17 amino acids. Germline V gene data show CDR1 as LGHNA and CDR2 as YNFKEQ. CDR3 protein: CASSQEGRGSGTDTQYF. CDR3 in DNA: TGTGCCAGCAGCCAAGAGGGGCGGGGTTCGGGCACAGATACGCAGTATTTT.

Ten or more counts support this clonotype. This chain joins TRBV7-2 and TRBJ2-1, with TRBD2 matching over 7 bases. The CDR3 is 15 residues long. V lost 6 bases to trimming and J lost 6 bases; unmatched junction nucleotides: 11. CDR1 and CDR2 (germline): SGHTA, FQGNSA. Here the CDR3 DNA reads TGTGCCAGCAGGTCCGGGACTATGGACCCCAATGAGCAGTTCTTC. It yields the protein CASRSGTMDPNEQFF. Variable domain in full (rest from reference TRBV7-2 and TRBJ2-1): GAGVSQSPSNKVTEKGKDVELRCDPISGHTALYWYRQSLGQGLEFLIYFQGNSAPDKSGLPSDRFSAERTGGSVSTLTIQRTQQEDSAVYLCASRSGTMDPNEQFFGPGTRLTVL.

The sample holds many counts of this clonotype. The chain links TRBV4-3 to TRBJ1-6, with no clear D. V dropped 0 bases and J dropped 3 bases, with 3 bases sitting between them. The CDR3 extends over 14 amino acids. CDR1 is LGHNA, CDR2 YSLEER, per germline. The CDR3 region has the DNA TGCGCCAGCAGCCAAGAGGACTATAATTCACCCCTCCACTTT. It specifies CASSQEDYNSPLHF.

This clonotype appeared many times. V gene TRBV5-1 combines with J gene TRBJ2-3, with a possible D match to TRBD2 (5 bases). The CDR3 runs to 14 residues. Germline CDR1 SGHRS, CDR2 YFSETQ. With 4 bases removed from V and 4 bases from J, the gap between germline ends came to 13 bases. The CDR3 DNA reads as TGCGCCAGCAGCGACTCCGCGGGCGCAGATACGCAGTATTTT. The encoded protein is CASSDSAGADTQYF.

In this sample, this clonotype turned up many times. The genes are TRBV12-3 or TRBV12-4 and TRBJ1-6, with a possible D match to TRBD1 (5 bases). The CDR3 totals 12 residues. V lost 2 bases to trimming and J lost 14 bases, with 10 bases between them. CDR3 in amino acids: CASSLQGSTLHF. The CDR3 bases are TGTGCCAGCAGTTTACAGGGATCCACCCTCCACTTT.

In nucleotides, the CDR3 is TGTGCCAGCAGCCGCGCGGGGCGTCTCACCCAGTACTTC. It translates to CASSRAGRLTQYF. The V and J genes are TRBV3-1 and TRBJ2-7; weak D call: TRBD2 (6 bases). This CDR3 spans 13 amino acids. Per the germline V gene, CDR1 is LGHDT and CDR2 is YNNKEL (reference sequence). The V gene lost 4 bases and the J gene lost 10 bases, with 17 bases spanning the gap.

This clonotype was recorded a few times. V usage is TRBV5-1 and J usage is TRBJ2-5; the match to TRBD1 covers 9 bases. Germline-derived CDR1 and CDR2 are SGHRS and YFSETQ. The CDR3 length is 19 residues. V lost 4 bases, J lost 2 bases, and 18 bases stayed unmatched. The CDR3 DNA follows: TGCGCCAGCAGCACACCACCGGGACAGGGAAGGGGTTGGCAAGAGACCCAGTACTTC. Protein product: CASSTPPGQGRGWQETQYF. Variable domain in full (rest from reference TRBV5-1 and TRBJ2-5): KAGVTQTPRYLIKTRGQQVTLSCSPISGHRSVSWYQQTPGQGLQFLFEYFSETQRNKGNFPGRFSGRQFSNSRSEMNVSTLELGDSALYLCASSTPPGQGRGWQETQYFGPGTRLLVL.

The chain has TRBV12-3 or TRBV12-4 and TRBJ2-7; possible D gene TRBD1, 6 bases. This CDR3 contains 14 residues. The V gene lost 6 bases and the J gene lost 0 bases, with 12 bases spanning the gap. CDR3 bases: TGTGCCAGCAGCACGAGGGGGTTCTCCTACGAGCAGTACTTC. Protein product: CASSTRGFSYEQYF.

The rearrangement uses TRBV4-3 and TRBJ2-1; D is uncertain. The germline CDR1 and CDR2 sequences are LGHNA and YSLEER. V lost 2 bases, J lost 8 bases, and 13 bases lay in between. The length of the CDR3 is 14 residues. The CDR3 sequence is CASSQPGLRDEQFF. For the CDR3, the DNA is TGCGCCAGCAGCCAACCCGGGCTACGGGATGAGCAGTTCTTC.

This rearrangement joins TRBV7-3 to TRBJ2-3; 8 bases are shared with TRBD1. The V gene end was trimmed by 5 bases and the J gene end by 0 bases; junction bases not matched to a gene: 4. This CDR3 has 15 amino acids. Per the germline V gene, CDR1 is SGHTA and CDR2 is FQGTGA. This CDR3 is CASSATGGSTDTQYF. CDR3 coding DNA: TGTGCCAGCAGCGCAACAGGGGGTAGCACAGATACGCAGTATTTT.

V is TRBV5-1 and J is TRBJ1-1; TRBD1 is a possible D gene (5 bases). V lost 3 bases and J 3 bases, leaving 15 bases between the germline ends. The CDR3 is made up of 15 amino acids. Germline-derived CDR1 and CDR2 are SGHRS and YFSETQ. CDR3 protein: CASSWGTSADTEAFF. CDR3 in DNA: TGCGCCAGCAGCTGGGGCACCTCGGCGGACACTGAAGCTTTCTTT.

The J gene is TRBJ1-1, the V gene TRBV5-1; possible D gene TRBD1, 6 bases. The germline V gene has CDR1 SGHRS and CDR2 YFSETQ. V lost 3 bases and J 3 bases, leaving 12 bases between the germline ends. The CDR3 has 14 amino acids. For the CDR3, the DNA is TGCGCCAGCAGCTCCCCGAGGGGGGACACTGAAGCTTTCTTT. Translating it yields CASSSPRGDTEAFF.

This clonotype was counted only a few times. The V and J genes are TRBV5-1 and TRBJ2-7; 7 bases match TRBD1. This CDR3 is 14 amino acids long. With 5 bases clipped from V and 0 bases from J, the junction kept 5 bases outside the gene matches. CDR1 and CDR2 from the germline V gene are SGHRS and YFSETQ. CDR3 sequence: CASRRDRSSYEQYV. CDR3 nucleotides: TGCGCCAGCAGGAGGGACAGAAGCTCCTACGAGCAGTACGTC.

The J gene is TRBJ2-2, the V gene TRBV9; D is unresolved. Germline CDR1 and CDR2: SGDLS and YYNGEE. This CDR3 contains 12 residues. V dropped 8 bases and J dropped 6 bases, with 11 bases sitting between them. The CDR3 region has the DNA TGTGCCAGGAGCCGGTTGGCCGGGGAGCTGTTTTTT. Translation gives CARSRLAGELFF.

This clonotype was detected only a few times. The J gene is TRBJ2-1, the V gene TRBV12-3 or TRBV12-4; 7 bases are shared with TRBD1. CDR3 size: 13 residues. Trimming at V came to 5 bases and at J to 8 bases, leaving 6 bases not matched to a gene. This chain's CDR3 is CASSLDRVDEQFF. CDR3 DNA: TGTGCCAGCAGTCTCGACAGGGTCGATGAGCAGTTCTTC.

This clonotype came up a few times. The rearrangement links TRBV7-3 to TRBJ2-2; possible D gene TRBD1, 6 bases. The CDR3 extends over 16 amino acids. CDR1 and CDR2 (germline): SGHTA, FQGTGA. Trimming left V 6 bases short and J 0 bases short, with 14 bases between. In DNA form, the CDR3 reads TGTGCCAGCAGTCCTCAGGGGCCCTCGAACACCGGGGAGCTGTTTTTT. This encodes CASSPQGPSNTGELFF.

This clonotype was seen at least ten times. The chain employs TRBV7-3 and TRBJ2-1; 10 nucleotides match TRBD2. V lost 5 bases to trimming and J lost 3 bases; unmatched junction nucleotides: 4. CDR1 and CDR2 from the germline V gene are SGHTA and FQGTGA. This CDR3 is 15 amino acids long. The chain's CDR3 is CASSLSGGVYNEQFF. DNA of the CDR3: TGTGCCAGCAGCCTGAGCGGGGGGGTCTACAATGAGCAGTTCTTC.

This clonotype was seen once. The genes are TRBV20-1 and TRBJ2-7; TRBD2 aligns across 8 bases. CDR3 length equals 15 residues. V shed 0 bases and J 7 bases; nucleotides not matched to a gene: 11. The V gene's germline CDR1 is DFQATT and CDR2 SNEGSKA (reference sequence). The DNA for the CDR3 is TGCAGTGCTAGAGATGCGGCGCGGGGGGAGGTGGAGCAGTACTTC. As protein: CSARDAARGEVEQYF.

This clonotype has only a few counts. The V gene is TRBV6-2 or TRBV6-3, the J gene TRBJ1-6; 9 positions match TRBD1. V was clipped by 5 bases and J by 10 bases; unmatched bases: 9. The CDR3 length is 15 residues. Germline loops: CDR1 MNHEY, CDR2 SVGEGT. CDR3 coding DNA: TGTGCCAGCAGTCCTCTGGACAGGGGAGGATCACCCCTCCACTTT. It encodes CASSPLDRGGSPLHF.

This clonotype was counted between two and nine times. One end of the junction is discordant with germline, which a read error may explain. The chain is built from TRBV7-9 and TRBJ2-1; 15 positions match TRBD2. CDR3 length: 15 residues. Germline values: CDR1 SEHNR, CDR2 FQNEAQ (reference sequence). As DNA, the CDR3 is TGTGCCAGCAGCTTATTGGGACTAGCGGGGGGCTACCCGTACTTC. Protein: CASSLLGLAGGYPYF.

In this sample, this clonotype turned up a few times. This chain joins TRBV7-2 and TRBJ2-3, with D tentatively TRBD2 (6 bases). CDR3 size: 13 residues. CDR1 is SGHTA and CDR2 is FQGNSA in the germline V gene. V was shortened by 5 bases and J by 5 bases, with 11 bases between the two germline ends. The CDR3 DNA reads TGTGCCAGCAGCCTACTAGCTGAAGATACGCAGTATTTT. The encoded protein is CASSLLAEDTQYF.

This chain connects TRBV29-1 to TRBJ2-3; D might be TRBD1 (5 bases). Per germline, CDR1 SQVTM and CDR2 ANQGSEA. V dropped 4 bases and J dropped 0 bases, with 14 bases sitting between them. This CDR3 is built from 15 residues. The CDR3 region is CSVAKTTASTDTQYF. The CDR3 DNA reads TGCAGCGTTGCGAAAACGACAGCTAGCACAGATACGCAGTATTTT.

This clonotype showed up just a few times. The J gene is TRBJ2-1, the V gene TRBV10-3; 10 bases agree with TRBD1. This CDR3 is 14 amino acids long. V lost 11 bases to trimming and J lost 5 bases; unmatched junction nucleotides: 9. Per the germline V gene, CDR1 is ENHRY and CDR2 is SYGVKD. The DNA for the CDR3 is TGTGCCTCTAAATCCGGGACAGGGGACAATGAGCAGTTCTTC. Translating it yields CASKSGTGDNEQFF.

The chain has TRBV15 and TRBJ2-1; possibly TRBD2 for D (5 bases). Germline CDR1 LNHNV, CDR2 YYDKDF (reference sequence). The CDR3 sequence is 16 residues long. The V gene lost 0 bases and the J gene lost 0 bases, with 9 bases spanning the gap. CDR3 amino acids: CATSREPGYSYNEQFF. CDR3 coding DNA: TGTGCCACCAGCAGAGAGCCGGGGTACTCCTACAATGAGCAGTTCTTC.

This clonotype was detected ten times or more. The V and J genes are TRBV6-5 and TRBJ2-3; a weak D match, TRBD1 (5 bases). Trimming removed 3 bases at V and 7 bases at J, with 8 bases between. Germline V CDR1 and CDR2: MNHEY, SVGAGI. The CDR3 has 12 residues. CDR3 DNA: TGTGCCAGCAGTTATGACAGACATACGCAGTATTTT. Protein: CASSYDRHTQYF.

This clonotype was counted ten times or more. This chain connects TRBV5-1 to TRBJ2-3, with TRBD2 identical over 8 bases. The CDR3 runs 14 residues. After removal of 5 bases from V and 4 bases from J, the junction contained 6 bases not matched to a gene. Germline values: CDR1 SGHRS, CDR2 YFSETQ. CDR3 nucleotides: TGCGCCAGCAGGCCGGGACTAGTCTCAGATACGCAGTATTTT. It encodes CASRPGLVSDTQYF.

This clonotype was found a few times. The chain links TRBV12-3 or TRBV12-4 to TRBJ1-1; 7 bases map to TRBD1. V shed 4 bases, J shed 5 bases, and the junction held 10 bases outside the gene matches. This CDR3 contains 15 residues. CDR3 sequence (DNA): TGTGCCAGCAGTTCCCCAGGGGGGCAGTGGACTGAAGCTTTCTTT. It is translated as CASSSPGGQWTEAFF.

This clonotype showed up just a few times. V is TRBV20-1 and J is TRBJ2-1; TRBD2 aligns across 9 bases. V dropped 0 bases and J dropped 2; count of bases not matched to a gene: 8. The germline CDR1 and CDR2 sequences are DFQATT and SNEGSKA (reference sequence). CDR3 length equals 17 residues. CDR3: CSARDRGSGGPYNEQFF. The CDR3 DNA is TGCAGTGCTAGAGATAGGGGTAGCGGGGGCCCCTACAATGAGCAGTTCTTC.

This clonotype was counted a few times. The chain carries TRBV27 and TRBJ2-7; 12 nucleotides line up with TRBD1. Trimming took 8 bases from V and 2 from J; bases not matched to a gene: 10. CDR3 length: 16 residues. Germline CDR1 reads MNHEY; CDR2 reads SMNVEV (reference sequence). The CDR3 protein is CASPSGTGGATYEQYF. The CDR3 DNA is TGTGCCAGCCCCTCTGGGACAGGGGGCGCAACCTACGAGCAGTACTTC.

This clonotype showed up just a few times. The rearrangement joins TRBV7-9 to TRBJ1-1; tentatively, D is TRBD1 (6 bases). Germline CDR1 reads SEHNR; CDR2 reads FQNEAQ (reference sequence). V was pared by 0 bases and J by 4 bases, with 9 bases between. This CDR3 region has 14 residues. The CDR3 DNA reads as TGTGCCAGCAGCTTAGCATGGGGGCGCACTGAAGCTTTCTTT. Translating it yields CASSLAWGRTEAFF.

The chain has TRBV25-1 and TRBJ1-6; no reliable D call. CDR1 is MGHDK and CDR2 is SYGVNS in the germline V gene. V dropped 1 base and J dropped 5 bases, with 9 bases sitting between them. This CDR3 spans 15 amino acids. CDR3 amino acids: CASSEFGVNNSPLHF. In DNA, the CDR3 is TGTGCCAGCAGTGAATTTGGGGTTAATAATTCACCCCTCCACTTT.